The source of this TCR beta chain is a study of cytomegalovirus exposure and HLA in healthy donors. The V gene's germline CDR1 is SNHLY and CDR2 FYNNEI. With 7 bases removed from V and 6 bases from J, the gap between germline ends came to 12 bases. This CDR3 is built from 13 residues. This clone was picked up a small number of times. Some clones are missing from TCRdb's copy, which holds only in-frame ones; the method was immunoSEQ multiplex PCR. The table includes fewer than 120,000 clones, approximately 89% detected once. This chain uses TRBV2 with TRBJ2-2; TRBD1 is a possible D gene (5 bases). The source of this sequence is a woman aged 18-29 years in good health and CMV-seronegative. Input material: PBMCs. CDR3 nucleotides: TGTGCCAGCAAAGGGGTTGGGGCCGGGGAGCTGTTTTTT. Residues: CASKGVGAGELFF.